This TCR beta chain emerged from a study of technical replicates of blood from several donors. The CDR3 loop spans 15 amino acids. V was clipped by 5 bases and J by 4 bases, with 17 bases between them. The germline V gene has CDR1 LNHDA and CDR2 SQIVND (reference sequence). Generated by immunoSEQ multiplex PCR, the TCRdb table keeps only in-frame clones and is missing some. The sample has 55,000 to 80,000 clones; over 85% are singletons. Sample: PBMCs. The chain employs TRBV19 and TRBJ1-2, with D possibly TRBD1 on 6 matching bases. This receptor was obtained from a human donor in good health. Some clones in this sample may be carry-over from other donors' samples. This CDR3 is CASSVYGTNIYGYTF. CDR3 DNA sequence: TGTGCCAGTAGTGTATACGGGACAAACATCTATGGCTACACCTTC.